This T cell receptor beta chain came from a study of circulating CD8 cells and anti-PD-1 response in melanoma. The QIAseq Immune Repertoire TCR panel built the libraries from approximately 15 ng of total RNA. TCRdb itself ran the reads through MiXCR, one entry per CDR3 protein. Seen here are about 720 distinct CDR3 sequences, roughly 8% observed once, and the top ten hold about 28%. Germline CDR1 reads LNHDA; CDR2 reads SQIVND (reference sequence). V was shortened by 4 bases and J by 7 bases, with 11 bases between the two germline ends. The CDR3 consists of 13 residues. Four subsets defined by PD-1 and/or TIGIT were sorted from live CD3+CD8+TCRalphabeta+ cells. By sample share, this clonotype is medium-sized.

This TCR was recovered from a human donor with melanoma. The chain combines TRBV19 with TRBJ2-1; D gene unclear. This specimen was CD8+ T cells from PBMCs, taken at baseline or after one month of anti-PD-1 therapy (not recorded which). DNA for the CDR3: TGTGCCAGTAGTACTCCCTTCCTGAATGAGCAGTTCTTC. Protein: CASSTPFLNEQFF.